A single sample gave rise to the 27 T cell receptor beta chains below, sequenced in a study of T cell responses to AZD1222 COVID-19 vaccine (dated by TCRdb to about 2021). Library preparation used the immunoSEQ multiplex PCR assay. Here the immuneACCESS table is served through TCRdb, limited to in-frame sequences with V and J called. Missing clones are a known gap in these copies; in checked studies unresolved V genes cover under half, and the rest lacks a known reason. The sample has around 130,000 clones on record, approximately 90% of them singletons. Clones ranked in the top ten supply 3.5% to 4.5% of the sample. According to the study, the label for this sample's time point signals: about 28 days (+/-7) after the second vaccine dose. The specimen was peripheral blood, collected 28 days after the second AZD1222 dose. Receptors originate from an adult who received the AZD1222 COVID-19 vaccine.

This chain's CDR3 is CASSEGQDQYF. The DNA for the CDR3 is TGTGCCAGCAGTGAAGGACAGGACCAGTACTTC. The chain recombines TRBV25-1 with TRBJ2-5, with 7 nucleotides matching TRBD1. Germline trimming cut 2 bases from V and 10 bases from J; bases unmatched to any gene: 1. Germline CDR1 reads MGHDK; CDR2 reads SYGVNS. CDR3 length equals 11 residues.

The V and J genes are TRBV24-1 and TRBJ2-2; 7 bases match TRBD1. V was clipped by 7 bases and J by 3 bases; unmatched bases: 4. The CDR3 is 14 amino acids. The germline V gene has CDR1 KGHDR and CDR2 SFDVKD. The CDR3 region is CATRQGWDTGELFF. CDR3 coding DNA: TGTGCCACCAGACAGGGGTGGGACACCGGGGAGCTGTTTTTT.

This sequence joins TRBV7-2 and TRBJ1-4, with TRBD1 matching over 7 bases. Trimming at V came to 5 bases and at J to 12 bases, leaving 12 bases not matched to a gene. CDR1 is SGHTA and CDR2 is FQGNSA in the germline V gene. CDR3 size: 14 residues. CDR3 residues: CASSLRQGDRELFF. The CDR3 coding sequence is TGTGCCAGCAGCCTTCGACAGGGCGATAGGGAACTGTTTTTT.

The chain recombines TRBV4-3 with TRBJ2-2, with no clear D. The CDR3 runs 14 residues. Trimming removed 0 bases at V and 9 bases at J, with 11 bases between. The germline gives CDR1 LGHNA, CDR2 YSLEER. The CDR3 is CASSQDPKGWELFF. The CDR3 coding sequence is TGCGCCAGCAGCCAAGATCCTAAGGGCTGGGAGCTGTTTTTT.

CDR3 sequence: CASSLGQVQGYTF. CDR3 nucleotides: TGTGCCAGCAGCTTGGGCCAGGTCCAAGGCTACACCTTC. The chain combines TRBV5-6 with TRBJ1-2; unclear D gene. The CDR3 is 13 residues long. V lost 0 bases and J 8 bases, leaving 11 bases between the germline ends. Germline CDR1 and CDR2: SGHDT and YYEEEE.

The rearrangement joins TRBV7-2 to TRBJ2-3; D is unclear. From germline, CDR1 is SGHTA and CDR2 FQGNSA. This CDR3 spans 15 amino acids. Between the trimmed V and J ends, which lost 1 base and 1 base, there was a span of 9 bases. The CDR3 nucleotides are TGTGCCAGCAGCTTAGTAGGAAGAGGCACAGATACGCAGTATTTT. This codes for CASSLVGRGTDTQYF.

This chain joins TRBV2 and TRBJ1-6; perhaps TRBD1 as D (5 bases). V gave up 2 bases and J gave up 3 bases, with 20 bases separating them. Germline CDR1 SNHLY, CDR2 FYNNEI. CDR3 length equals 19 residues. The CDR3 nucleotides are TGTGCCAGCAGTGAAAGGGGCGCGGCTCGGAAACACTATAATTCACCCCTCCACTTT. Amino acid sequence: CASSERGAARKHYNSPLHF.

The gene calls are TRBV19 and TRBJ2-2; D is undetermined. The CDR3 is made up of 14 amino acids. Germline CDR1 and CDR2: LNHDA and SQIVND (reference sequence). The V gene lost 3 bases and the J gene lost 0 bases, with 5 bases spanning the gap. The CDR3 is CASSMGSNTGELFF. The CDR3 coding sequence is TGTGCCAGTAGTATGGGCTCGAACACCGGGGAGCTGTTTTTT.

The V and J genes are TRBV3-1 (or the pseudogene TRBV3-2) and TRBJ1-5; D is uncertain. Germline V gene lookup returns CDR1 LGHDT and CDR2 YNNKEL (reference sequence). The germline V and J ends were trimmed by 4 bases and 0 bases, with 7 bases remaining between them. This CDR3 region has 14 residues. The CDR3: CASSPYNSNQPQHF. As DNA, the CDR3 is TGTGCCAGCAGCCCCTACAATAGCAATCAGCCCCAGCATTTT.

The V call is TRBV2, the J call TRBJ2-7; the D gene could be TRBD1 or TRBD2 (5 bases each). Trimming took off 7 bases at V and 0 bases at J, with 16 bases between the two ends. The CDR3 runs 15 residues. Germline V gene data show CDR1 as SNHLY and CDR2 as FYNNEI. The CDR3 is CASTKQAGSSYEQYF. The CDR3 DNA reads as TGTGCCAGCACCAAACAGGCAGGGAGCTCCTACGAGCAGTACTTC. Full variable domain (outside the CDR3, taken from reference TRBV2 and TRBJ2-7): EPEVTQTPSHQVTQMGQEVILRCVPISNHLYFYWYRQILGQKVEFLVSFYNNEISEKSEIFDDQFSVERPDGSNFTLKIRSTKLEDSAMYFCASTKQAGSSYEQYFGPGTRLTVT.

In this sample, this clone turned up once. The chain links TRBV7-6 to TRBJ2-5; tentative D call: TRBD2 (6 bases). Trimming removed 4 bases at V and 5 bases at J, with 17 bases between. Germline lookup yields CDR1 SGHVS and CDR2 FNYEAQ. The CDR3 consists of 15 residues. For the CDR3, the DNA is TGTGCCAGCAGCTCATCCGGGAGCCTCGGGGAGACCCAGTACTTC. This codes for CASSSSGSLGETQYF.

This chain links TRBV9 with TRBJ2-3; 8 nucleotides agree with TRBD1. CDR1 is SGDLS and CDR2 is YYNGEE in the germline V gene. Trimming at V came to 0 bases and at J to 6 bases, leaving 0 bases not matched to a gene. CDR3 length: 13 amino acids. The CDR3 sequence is CASSVGDRDTQYF. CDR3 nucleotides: TGTGCCAGCAGCGTAGGGGACAGGGATACGCAGTATTTT. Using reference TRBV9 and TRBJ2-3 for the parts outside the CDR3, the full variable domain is DSGVTQTPKHLITATGQRVTLRCSPRSGDLSVYWYQQSLDQGLQFLIQYYNGEERAKGNILERFSAQQFPDLHSELNLSSLELGDSALYFCASSVGDRDTQYFGPGTRLTVL.

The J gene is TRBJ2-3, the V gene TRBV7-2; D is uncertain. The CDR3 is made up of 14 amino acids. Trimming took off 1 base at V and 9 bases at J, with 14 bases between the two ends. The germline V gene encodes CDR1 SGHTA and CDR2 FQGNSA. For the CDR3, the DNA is TGTGCCAGCAGCTTAGGCCTCCTCCAGAGGACGCAGTATTTT. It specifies CASSLGLLQRTQYF.

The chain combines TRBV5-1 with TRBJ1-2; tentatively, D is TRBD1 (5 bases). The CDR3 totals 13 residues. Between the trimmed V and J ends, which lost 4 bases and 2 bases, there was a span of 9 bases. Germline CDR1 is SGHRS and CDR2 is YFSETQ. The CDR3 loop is CASSIDSNYGYTF. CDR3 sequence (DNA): TGCGCCAGCAGCATAGACAGCAACTATGGCTACACCTTC.

The chain's CDR3 is CASSSGGWDYGYTF. In nucleotides, the CDR3 is TGTGCCAGCAGTTCGGGAGGGTGGGACTATGGCTACACCTTC. The chain carries TRBV28 and TRBJ1-2, with D unclear. CDR1 is MDHEN and CDR2 is SYDVKM in the germline V gene. The CDR3 loop spans 14 amino acids. Between the trimmed V and J ends, which lost 4 bases and 3 bases, there was a span of 12 bases.

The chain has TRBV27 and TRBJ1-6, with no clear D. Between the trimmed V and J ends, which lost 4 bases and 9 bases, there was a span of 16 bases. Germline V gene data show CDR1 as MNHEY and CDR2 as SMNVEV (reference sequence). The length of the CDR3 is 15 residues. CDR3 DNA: TGTGCCAGCAGTTCCACTTGGGAGATTGGTTCACCCCTCCACTTT. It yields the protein CASSSTWEIGSPLHF.

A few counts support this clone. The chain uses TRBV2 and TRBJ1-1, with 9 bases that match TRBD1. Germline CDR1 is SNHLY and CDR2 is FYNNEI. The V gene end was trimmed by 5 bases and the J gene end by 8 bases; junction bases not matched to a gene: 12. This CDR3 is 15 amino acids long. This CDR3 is CASSPSQGALGEAFF. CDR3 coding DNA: TGTGCCAGCAGTCCCTCACAGGGGGCCCTGGGGGAAGCTTTCTTT.

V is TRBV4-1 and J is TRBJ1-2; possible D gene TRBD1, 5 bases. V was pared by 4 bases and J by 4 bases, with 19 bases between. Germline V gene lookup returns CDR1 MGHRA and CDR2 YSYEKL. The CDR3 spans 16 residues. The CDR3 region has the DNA TGCGCCAGCAGCCTTCCGGGCAGGGCGTATCCCTATGGCTACACCTTC. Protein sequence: CASSLPGRAYPYGYTF.

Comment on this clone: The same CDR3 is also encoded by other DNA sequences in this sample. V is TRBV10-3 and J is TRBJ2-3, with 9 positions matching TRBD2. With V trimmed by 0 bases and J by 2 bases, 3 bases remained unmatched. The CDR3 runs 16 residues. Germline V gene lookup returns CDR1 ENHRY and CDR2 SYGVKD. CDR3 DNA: TGTGCCATCAGTGAGTCAGCTAGCGGGGCCACAGATACGCAGTATTTT. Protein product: CAISESASGATDTQYF.

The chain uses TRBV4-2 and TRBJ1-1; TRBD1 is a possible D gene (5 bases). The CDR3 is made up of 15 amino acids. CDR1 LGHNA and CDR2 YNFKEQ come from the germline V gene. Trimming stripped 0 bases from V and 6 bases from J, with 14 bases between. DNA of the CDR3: TGTGCCAGCAGCCAAGACGGCTACAGGAGGTCTGAAGCTTTCTTT. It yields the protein CASSQDGYRRSEAFF.

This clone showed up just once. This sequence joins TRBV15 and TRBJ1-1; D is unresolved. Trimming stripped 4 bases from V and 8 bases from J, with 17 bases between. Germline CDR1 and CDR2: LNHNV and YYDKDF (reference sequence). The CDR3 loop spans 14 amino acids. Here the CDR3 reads CATSKVFSVGEAFF. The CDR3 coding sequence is TGTGCCACCAGCAAGGTGTTCTCGGTCGGAGAAGCTTTCTTT.

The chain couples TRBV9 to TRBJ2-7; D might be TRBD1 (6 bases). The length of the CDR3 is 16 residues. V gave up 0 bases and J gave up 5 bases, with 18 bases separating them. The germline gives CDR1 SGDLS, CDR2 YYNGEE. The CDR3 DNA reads TGTGCCAGCAGCGTAGGGGAAGGCAGGGGTAACCACGAGCAGTACTTC. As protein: CASSVGEGRGNHEQYF.

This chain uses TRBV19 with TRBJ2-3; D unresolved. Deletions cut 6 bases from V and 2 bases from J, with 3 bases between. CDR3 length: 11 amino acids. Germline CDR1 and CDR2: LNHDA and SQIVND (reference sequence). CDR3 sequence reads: CASRDTDTQYF. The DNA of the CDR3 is TGTGCCAGTAGGGACACAGATACGCAGTATTTT.

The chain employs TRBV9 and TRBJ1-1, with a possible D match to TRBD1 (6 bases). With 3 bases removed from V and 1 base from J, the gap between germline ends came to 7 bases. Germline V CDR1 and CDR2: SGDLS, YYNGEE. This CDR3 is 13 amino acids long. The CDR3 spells CASSATGNTEAFF. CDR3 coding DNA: TGTGCCAGCAGCGCGACAGGGAACACTGAAGCTTTCTTT.

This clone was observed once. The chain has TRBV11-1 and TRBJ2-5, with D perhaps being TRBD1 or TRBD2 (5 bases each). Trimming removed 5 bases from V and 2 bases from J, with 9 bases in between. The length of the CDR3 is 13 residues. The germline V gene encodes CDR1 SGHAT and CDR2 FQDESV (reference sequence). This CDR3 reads CASSRGHQETQYF. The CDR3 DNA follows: TGTGCCAGCAGCCGGGGCCATCAAGAGACCCAGTACTTC.

CDR3 sequence: CASIPVGWVPNYGYTF. CDR3 coding DNA: TGTGCCAGCATACCGGTGGGGTGGGTTCCCAACTATGGCTACACCTTC. The chain recombines TRBV5-8 with TRBJ1-2; D call uncertain. Trimming took off 6 bases at V and 2 bases at J, with 20 bases between the two ends. The CDR3 totals 16 residues. CDR1 SGHTS and CDR2 YDEGEE come from the germline V gene.

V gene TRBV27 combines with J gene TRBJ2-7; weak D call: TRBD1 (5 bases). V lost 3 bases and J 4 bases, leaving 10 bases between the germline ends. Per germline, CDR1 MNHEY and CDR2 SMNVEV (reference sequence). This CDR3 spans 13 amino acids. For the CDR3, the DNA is TGTGCCAGCAGTTTCCGCAGGGCGTACGAGCAGTACTTC. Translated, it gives CASSFRRAYEQYF.